This TCR beta chain derives from a study of response to subunit inactivated influenza vaccine. The CDR3 is 14 amino acids. The germline V and J ends were trimmed by 0 bases and 4 bases, with 7 bases remaining between them. Germline V lookup: CDR1 DFQATT, CDR2 SNEGSKA (reference sequence). TCRdb ran MiXCR on the RT-PCR reads and lists one entry per CDR3 protein. The sample holds about 570,000 distinct CDR3 sequences, about 10% seen once. This sample also appeared in a second study, on T cells expressing NK-cell markers. From that study: In generating TCR beta cDNA, 5'RACE template switching with UMIs was used. Underlying the TCR beta repertoires were sorted CD3+CD56+NKG2C+, CD3+CD56+NKG2C- and CD3+CD56-NKG2C+ T cells.

The chain joins TRBV20-1 to TRBJ2-6, with D hard to call. The TCR was taken from a man between 50 and 59 years old who received an inactivated influenza vaccine. The material was PBMCs from blood, obtained on the day of vaccination. The DNA of the CDR3 is TGCAGTGCTAGAGAGGGTACCGGGGCCAACGTCCTGACTTTC. It is translated as CSAREGTGANVLTF.